These T cell receptor beta chains were read from a single sample in a study of T cell changes during pregnancy in multiple sclerosis. Only in-frame clones appear in the TCRdb table, and some are missing; sequencing was by immunoSEQ multiplex PCR. In the table there are tens of thousands of clones, 92% of which are singletons. This sample comprised peripheral blood, obtained in the second trimester of pregnancy. The receptors come from a female donor with multiple sclerosis, enrolled in a pregnancy study. CDR3s include the opening cysteine and the closing phenylalanine or tryptophan. Fields, in order: V gene, J gene, clone size, D gene, CDR3 DNA, CDR3 protein. The D gene is left open where the match is weak. Some rows mark clone size as missing; the rest say once, few, many or name a class of expanded clone.

v_gene: TRBV7-2
j_gene: TRBJ2-3
abundance: -
d_gene: TRBD2
CDR3nt: TGTGCCAGCAGCTTAGAGGGCGGGGGGCCTCGCACAGATACGCAGTATTTT
CDR3aa: CASSLEGGGPRTDTQYF

v_gene: TRBV7-2
j_gene: TRBJ1-1
abundance: -
d_gene: -
CDR3nt: TGTGCCAGCAGCTTATTGGCAGGAAACACTGAAGCTTTCTTT
CDR3aa: CASSLLAGNTEAFF

v_gene: TRBV7-2
j_gene: TRBJ2-1
abundance: -
d_gene: TRBD2
CDR3nt: TGTGCCAGCAGCTTAAGACTAGCGGGGGCGAGCTCCTACAATGAGCAGTTCTTC
CDR3aa: CASSLRLAGASSYNEQFF

v_gene: TRBV4-1
j_gene: TRBJ2-5
abundance: -
d_gene: TRBD1
CDR3nt: TGCGCCAGCAGCCAGACGACAGGGGCTGGGGAGACCCAGTACTTC
CDR3aa: CASSQTTGAGETQYF

v_gene: TRBV19
j_gene: TRBJ1-5
abundance: -
d_gene: TRBD1
CDR3nt: TGTGCCAGTAGTATAGAGCCGACAGGGACAGCGACTTATAGCAATCAGCCCCAGCATTTT
CDR3aa: CASSIEPTGTATYSNQPQHF

v_gene: TRBV6-5
j_gene: TRBJ1-5
abundance: -
d_gene: -
CDR3nt: TGTGCCAGCAGTTACCGGGGAAGCAATCAGCCCCAGCATTTT
CDR3aa: CASSYRGSNQPQHF

v_gene: TRBV29-1
j_gene: TRBJ1-1
abundance: -
d_gene: TRBD1
CDR3nt: TGCAGCGTGACAGGGATGGAAGCTTTCTTT
CDR3aa: CSVTGMEAFF

v_gene: TRBV19
j_gene: TRBJ2-5
abundance: -
d_gene: TRBD2
CDR3nt: TGTGCCAGTAGTATAGGTTCCAGCGGGAGACAGGAGACCCAGTACTTC
CDR3aa: CASSIGSSGRQETQYF

v_gene: TRBV6-1
j_gene: TRBJ1-2
abundance: once
d_gene: -
CDR3nt: TGTGCCAGCCGCAGGGTAGCATATGGCTACACCTTC
CDR3aa: CASRRVAYGYTF

v_gene: TRBV14
j_gene: TRBJ2-7
abundance: -
d_gene: TRBD1
CDR3nt: TGTGCCAGCAGCCAGGGACAGGGGGCTATCGGTGTCGCGGGGGGCTACGAGCAGTACTTC
CDR3aa: CASSQGQGAIGVAGGYEQYF

v_gene: TRBV14
j_gene: TRBJ1-1
abundance: -
d_gene: TRBD1
CDR3nt: TGTGCCAGCAGCCAAGATTCTCCGGGCAGGGGGAAAGTAGGGACTGAAGCTTTCTTT
CDR3aa: CASSQDSPGRGKVGTEAFF

v_gene: TRBV5-1
j_gene: TRBJ2-5
abundance: -
d_gene: -
CDR3nt: TGCGCCAGCAGCTTGGGGCGGCCACAAGAGACCCAGTACTTC
CDR3aa: CASSLGRPQETQYF

v_gene: TRBV4-3
j_gene: TRBJ2-3
abundance: -
d_gene: -
CDR3nt: TGCGCCAGCAGCCGGTACCTGGAGGGAGAAGGACGAGATACGCAGTATTTT
CDR3aa: CASSRYLEGEGRDTQYF

v_gene: TRBV5-6
j_gene: TRBJ2-2
abundance: -
d_gene: -
CDR3nt: TGTGCCAGCAGCTTGCTTCTGTTAACCGGGGAGCTGTTTTTT
CDR3aa: CASSLLLLTGELFF

v_gene: TRBV19
j_gene: TRBJ1-2
abundance: -
d_gene: -
CDR3nt: TGTGCCAGTAGTCAGGGGACGCAAAGGTACTATGGCTACACCTTC
CDR3aa: CASSQGTQRYYGYTF

v_gene: TRBV19
j_gene: TRBJ2-1
abundance: -
d_gene: -
CDR3nt: TGTGCCAGTAGAGGACATTACAATGAGCAGTTCTTC
CDR3aa: CASRGHYNEQFF

v_gene: TRBV6-5
j_gene: TRBJ2-4
abundance: -
d_gene: -
CDR3nt: TGTGCCAGCGGTCGGGACATTCAGTACTTC
CDR3aa: CASGRDIQYF

v_gene: TRBV30
j_gene: TRBJ2-1
abundance: few
d_gene: TRBD2
CDR3nt: TGTGCCTGGGAACGGGAGGGACACAACAATGAGCAGTTCTTC
CDR3aa: CAWEREGHNNEQFF

v_gene: TRBV4-1
j_gene: TRBJ1-1
abundance: -
d_gene: -
CDR3nt: TGCGCCAGCAGCCAACTAAGCTTGAACACTGAAGCTTTCTTT
CDR3aa: CASSQLSLNTEAFF

v_gene: TRBV7-9
j_gene: TRBJ1-2
abundance: -
d_gene: -
CDR3nt: TGTGCCAGCAGCCAGGGTACTAACTATGGCTACACCTTC
CDR3aa: CASSQGTNYGYTF

v_gene: TRBV5-5
j_gene: TRBJ1-3
abundance: once
d_gene: -
CDR3nt: TGTGCCAGCAGCTTGGCGCGGGGGCAGAACACCATATATTTT
CDR3aa: CASSLARGQNTIYF